The T cell receptor (beta chain) under discussion was sequenced for a study of blood T cell repertoires in COVID-19. In the source study's methods: Researchers report that nucleated cell counts were estimated from reference gene primer amplification. This table comes from immunoSEQ multiplex PCR, and its TCRdb copy is limited to in-frame clones, with some not included. V, J and clone size are taken as reported in that table, and D and trimming were inferred from the DNA itself. This table holds a few hundred thousand clones, around 87% found once. The sequencing input was PBMCs or T cells enriched from blood (not recorded which). The source is a man aged 25-45 years who had recovered from COVID-19.

In DNA, the CDR3 is TGTGCCAGCAGCGGGAGAGGACAGGGGGGCCATCAGCCCCAGCATTTT. It codes for CASSGRGQGGHQPQHF. This chain uses TRBV5-6 with TRBJ1-5; 10 positions match TRBD1. Germline loops: CDR1 SGHDT, CDR2 YYEEEE. There are 16 residues in the CDR3. V lost 4 bases and J lost 5; bases outside the gene matches: 9.